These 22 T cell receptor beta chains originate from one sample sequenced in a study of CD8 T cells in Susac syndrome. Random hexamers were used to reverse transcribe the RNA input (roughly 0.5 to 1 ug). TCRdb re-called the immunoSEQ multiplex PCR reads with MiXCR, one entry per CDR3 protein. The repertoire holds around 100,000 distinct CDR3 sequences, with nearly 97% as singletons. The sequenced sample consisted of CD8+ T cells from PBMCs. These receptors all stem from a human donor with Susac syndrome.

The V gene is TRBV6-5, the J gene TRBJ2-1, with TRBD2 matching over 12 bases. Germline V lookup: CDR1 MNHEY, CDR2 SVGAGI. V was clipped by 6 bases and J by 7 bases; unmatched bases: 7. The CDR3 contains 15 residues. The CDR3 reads CASSLTSGSDNEQFF. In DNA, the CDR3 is TGTGCCAGCAGCCTGACTAGCGGGAGCGATAATGAGCAGTTCTTC.

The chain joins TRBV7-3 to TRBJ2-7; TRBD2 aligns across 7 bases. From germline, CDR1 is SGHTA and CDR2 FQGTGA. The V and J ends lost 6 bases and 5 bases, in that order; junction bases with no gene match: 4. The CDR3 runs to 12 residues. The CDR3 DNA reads TGTGCCAGCAGGGCGGGAGACGACGAGCAGTACTTC. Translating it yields CASRAGDDEQYF.

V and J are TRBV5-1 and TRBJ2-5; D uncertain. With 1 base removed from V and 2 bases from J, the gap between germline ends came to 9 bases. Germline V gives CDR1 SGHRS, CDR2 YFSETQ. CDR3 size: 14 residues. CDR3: CASSLMGQQETQYF. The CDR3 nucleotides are TGCGCCAGCAGCTTGATGGGCCAGCAAGAGACCCAGTACTTC.

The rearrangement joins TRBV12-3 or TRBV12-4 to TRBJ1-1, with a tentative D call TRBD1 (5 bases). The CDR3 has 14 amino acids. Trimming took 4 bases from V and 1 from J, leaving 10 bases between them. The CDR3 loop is CASSYPGQNTEAFF. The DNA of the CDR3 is TGTGCCAGCAGTTATCCAGGGCAGAACACTGAAGCTTTCTTT.

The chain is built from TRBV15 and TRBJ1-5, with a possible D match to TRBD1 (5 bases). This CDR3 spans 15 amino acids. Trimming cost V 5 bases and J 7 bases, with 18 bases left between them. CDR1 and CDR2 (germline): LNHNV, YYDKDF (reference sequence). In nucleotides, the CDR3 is TGTGCCACCAGCGCCGGGACCCGAGTACAGCAGCCCCAGCATTTT. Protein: CATSAGTRVQQPQHF.

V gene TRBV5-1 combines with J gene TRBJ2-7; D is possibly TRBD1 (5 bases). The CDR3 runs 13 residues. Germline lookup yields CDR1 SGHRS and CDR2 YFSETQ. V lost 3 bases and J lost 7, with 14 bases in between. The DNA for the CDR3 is TGCGCCAGCAGCTCAGGACCAGGGCGAGAGCAGTACTTC. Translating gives CASSSGPGREQYF.

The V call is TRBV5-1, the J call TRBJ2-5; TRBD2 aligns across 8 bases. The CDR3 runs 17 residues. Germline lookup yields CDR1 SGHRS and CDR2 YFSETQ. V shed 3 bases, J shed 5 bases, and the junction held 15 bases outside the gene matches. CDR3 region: CASSSQMAGGERETQYF. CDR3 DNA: TGCGCCAGCAGCTCCCAAATGGCGGGGGGCGAGCGGGAGACCCAGTACTTC.

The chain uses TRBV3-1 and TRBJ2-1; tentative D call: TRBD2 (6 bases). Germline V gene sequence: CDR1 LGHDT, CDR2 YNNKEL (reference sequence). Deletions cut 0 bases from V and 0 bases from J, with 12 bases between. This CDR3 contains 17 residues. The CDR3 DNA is TGTGCCAGCAGCCAAGATGTAGCGGTAAGCTCCTACAATGAGCAGTTCTTC. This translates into CASSQDVAVSSYNEQFF.

As DNA, the CDR3 is TGTGCCAGCAGCCCCGGCGCTCCGGCGATCAATGAGCAGTTCTTC. Translation: CASSPGAPAINEQFF. This sequence joins TRBV9 and TRBJ2-1; D gene uncertain. This CDR3 is built from 15 residues. V dropped 4 bases and J dropped 6 bases, with 17 bases sitting between them. Germline V gene sequence: CDR1 SGDLS, CDR2 YYNGEE.

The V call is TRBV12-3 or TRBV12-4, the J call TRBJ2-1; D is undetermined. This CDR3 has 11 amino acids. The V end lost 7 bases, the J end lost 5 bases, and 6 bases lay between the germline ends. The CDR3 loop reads CASTPDNEQFF. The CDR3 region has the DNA TGTGCCAGCACGCCGGACAATGAGCAGTTCTTC.

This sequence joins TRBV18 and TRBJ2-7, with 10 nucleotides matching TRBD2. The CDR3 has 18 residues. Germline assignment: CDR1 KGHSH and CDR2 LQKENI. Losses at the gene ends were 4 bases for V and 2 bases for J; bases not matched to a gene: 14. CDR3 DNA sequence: TGTGCCAGCTCACTCCGAGATCCTACTAGCGGGGTTACCTACGAGCAGTACTTC. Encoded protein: CASSLRDPTSGVTYEQYF.

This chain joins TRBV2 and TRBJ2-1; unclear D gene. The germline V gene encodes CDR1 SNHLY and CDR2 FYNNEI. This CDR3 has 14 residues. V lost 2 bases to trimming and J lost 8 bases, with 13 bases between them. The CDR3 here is CASSESGAHHEQFF. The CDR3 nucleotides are TGTGCCAGCAGTGAATCGGGCGCCCACCATGAGCAGTTCTTC.

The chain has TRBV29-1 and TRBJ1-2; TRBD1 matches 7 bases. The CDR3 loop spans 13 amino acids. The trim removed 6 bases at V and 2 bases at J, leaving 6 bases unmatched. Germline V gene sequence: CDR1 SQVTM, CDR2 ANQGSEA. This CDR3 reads CSVAQGVNYGYTF. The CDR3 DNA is TGCAGCGTCGCCCAGGGGGTAAACTATGGCTACACCTTC.

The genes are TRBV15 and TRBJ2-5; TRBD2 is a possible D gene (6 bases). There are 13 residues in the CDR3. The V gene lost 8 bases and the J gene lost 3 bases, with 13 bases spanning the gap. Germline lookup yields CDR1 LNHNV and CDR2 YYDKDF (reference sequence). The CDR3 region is CATGYRREETQYF. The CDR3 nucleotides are TGTGCCACCGGGTATAGGAGGGAAGAGACCCAGTACTTC.

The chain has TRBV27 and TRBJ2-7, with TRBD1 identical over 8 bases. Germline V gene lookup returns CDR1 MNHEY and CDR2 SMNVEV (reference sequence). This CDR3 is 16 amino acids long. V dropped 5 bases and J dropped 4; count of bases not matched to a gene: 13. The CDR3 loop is CASSVGQGTVGYEQYF. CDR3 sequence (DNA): TGTGCCAGCAGTGTCGGACAGGGAACGGTGGGTTACGAGCAGTACTTC.

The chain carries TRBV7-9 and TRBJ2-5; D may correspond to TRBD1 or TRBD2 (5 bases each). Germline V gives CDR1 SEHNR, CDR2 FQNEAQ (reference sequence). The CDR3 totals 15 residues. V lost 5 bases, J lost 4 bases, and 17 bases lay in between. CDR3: CASSKGRLGGETQYF. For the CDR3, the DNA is TGTGCCAGCAGCAAGGGACGCCTTGGGGGAGAGACCCAGTACTTC. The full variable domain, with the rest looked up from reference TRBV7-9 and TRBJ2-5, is DTGVSQNPRHKITKRGQNVTFRCDPISEHNRLYWYRQTLGQGPEFLTYFQNEAQLEKSRLLSDRFSAERPKGSFSTLEIQRTEQGDSAMYLCASSKGRLGGETQYFGPGTRLLVL.

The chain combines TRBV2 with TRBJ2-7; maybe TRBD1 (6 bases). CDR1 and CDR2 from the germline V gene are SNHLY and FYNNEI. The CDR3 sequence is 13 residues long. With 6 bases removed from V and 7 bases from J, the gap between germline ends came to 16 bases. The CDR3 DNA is TGTGCCAGCAGGGGGGACACCAAGAGGGAGCAGTACTTC. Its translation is CASRGDTKREQYF.

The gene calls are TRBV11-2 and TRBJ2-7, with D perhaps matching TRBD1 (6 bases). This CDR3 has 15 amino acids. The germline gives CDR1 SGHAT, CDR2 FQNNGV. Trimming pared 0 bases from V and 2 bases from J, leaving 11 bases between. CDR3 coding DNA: TGTGCCAGCAGCTTAGAACGGGACAAAACCTACGAGCAGTACTTC. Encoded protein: CASSLERDKTYEQYF.

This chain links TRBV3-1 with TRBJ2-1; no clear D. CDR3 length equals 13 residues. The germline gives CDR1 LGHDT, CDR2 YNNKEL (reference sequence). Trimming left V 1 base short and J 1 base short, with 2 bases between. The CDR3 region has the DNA TGTGCCAGCAGCCAAGTGTCCTACAATGAGCAGTTCTTC. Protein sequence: CASSQVSYNEQFF.

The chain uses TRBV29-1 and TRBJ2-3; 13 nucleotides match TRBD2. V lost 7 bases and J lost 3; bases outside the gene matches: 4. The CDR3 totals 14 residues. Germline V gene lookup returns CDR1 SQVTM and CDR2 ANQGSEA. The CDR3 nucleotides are TGCAGCGGGACTAGCGGGAGAGGTACAGATACGCAGTATTTT. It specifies CSGTSGRGTDTQYF.

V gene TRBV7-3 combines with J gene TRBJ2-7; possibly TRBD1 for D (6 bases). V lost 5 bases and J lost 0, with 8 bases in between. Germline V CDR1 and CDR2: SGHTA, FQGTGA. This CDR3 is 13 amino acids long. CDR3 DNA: TGTGCCAGCAGCCGGGACAACTCCTACGAGCAGTACTTC. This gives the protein CASSRDNSYEQYF.

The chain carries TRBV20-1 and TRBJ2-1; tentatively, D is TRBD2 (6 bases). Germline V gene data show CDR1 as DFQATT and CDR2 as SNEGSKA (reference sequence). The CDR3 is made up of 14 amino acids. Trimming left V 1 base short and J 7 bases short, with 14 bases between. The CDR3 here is CSARGEVARNEQFF. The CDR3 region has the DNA TGCAGTGCTAGAGGGGAGGTAGCGAGAAATGAGCAGTTCTTC.